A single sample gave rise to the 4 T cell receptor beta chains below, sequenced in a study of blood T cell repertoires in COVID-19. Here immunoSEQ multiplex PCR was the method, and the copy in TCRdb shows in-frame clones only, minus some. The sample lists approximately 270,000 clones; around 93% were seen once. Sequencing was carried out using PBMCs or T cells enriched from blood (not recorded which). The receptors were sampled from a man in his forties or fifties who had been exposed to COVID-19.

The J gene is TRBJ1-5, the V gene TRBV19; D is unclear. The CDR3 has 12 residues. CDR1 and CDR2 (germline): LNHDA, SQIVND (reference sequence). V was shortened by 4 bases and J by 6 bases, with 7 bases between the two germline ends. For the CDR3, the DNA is TGTGCCAGTAGTACCTACGGTCAGCCCCAGCATTTT. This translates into CASSTYGQPQHF. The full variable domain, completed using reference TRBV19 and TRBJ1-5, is DGGITQSPKYLFRKEGQNVTLSCEQNLNHDAMYWYRQDPGQGLRLIYYSQIVNDFQKGDIAEGYSVSREKKESFPLTVTSAQKNPTAFYLCASSTYGQPQHFGDGTRLSIL.

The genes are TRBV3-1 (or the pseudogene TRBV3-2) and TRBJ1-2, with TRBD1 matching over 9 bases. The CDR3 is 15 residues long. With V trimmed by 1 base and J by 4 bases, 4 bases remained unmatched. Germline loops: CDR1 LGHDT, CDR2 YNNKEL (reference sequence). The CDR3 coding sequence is TGTGCCAGCAGCCAAGCGAACAGGGGGCCCTATGGCTACACCTTC. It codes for CASSQANRGPYGYTF.

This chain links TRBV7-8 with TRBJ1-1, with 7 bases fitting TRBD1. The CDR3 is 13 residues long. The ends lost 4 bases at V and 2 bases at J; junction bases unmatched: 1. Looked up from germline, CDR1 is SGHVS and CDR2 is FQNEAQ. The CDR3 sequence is CASSWDRNTEAFF. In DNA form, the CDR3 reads TGTGCCAGCAGCTGGGACAGAAACACTGAAGCTTTCTTT.

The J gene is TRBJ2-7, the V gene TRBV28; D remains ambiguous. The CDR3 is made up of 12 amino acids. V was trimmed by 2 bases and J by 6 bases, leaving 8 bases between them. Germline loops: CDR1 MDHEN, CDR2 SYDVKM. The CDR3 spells CASSLPPGEQYF. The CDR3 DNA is TGTGCCAGCAGTTTACCTCCGGGCGAGCAGTACTTC.